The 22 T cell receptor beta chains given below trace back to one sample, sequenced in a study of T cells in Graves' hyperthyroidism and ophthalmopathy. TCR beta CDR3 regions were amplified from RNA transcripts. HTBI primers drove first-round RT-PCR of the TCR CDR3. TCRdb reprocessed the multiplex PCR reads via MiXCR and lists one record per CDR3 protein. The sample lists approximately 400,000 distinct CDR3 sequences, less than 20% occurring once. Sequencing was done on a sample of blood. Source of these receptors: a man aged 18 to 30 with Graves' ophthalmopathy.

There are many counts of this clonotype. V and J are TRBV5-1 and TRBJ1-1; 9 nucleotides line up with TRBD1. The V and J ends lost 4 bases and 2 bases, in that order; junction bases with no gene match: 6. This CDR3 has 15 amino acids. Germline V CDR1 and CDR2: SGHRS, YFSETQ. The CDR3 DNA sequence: TGCGCCAGCAGCAGCCTACAGGGGGCCAACACTGAAGCTTTCTTT. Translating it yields CASSSLQGANTEAFF.

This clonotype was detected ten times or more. The CDR3 DNA follows: TGTGCCAGCAGCTTAGAGGAGGTACTCAATGAGCAGTTCTTC. Its translation: CASSLEEVLNEQFF. The rearrangement uses TRBV7-6 and TRBJ2-1; D is possibly TRBD2 (5 bases). Germline-derived CDR1 and CDR2 are SGHVS and FNYEAQ. The CDR3 is 14 amino acids. Trimming removed 1 base at V and 6 bases at J, with 10 bases between.

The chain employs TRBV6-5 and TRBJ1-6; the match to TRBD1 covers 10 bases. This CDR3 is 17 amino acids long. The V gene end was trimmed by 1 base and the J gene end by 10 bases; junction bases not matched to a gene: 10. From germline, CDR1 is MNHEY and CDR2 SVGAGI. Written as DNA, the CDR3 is TGTGCCAGCAGTTACTGGGGGACAGGGGTTGCGGGGTCACCCCTCCACTTT. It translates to CASSYWGTGVAGSPLHF.

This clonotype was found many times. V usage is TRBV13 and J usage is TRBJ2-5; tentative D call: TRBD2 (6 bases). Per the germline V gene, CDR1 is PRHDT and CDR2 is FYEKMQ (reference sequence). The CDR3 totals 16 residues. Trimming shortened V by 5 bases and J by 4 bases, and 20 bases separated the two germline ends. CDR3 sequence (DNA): TGTGCCAGCAGCACCCGGGACTCTGGGGGTCGAGAGACCCAGTACTTC. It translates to CASSTRDSGGRETQYF.

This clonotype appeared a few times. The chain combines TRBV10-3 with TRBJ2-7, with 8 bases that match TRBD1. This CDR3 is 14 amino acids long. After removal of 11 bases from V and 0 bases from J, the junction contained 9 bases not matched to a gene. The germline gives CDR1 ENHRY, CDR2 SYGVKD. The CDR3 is CAAALTGGSYEQYF. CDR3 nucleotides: TGTGCCGCCGCCCTAACAGGGGGCTCCTACGAGCAGTACTTC.

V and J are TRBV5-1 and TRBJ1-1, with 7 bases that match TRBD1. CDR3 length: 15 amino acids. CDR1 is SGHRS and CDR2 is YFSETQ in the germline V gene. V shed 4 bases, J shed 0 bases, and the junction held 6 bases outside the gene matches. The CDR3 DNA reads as TGCGCCAGCAGCGGCCCGACAGGGTTGAACACTGAAGCTTTCTTT. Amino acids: CASSGPTGLNTEAFF.

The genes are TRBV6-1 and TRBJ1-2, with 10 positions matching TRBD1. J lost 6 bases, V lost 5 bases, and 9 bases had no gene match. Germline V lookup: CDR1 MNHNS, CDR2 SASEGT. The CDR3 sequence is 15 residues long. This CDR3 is CASSTGTGALNGYTF. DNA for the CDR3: TGTGCCAGCAGTACTGGGACAGGGGCCCTTAATGGCTACACCTTC.

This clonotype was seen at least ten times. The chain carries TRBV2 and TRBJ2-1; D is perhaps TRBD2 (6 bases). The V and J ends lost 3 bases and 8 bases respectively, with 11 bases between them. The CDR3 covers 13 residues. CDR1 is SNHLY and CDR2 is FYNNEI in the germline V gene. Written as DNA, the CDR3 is TGTGCCAGCAGTGAGACTCCGGGGGATGAGCAGTTCTTC. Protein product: CASSETPGDEQFF.

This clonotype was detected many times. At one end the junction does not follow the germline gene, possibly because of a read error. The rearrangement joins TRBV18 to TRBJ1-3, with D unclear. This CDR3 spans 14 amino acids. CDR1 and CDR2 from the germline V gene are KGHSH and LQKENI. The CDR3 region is CASSPRFLGGTIYF. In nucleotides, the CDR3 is TGTGCCAGCTCGCCACGGTTCCTCGGAGGCACCATATATTTT.

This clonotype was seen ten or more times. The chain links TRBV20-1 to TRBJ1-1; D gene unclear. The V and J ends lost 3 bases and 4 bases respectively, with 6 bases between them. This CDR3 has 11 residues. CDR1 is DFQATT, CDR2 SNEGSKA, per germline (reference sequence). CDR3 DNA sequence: TGCAGTGCTAGCAAGATCACTGAAGCTTTCTTT. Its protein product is CSASKITEAFF.

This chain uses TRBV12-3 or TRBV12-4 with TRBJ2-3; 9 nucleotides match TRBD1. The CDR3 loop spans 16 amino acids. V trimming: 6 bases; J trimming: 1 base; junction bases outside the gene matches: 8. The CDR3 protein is CASSPLQGAGTDTQYF. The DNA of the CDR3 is TGTGCCAGCAGCCCGTTACAGGGGGCTGGCACAGATACGCAGTATTTT.

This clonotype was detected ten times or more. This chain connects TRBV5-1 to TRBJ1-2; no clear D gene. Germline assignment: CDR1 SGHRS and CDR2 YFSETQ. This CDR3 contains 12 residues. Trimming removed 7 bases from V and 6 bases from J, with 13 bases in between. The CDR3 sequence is CASFGQLNGYTF. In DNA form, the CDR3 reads TGCGCCAGCTTTGGCCAGCTGAATGGCTACACCTTC.

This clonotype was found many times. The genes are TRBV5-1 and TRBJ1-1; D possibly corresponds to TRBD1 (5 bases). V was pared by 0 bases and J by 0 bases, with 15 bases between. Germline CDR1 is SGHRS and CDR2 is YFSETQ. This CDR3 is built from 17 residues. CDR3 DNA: TGCGCCAGCAGCTTGGAGGGCAGGGCGGCCGTGAACACTGAAGCTTTCTTT. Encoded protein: CASSLEGRAAVNTEAFF.

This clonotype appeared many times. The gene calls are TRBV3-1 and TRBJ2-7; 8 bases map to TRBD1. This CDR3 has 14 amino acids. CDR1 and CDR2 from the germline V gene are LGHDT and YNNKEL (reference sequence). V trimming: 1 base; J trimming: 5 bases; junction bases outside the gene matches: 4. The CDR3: CASSQGTGRNEQYF. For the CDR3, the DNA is TGTGCCAGCAGCCAAGGGACAGGGAGAAACGAGCAGTACTTC.

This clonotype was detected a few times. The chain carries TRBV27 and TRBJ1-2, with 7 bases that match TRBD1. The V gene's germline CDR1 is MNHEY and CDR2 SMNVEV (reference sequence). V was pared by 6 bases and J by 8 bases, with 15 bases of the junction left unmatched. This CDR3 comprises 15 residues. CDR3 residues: CASSPNPQGVRGYTF. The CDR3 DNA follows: TGTGCCAGCAGCCCCAACCCTCAGGGGGTTCGGGGCTACACCTTC.

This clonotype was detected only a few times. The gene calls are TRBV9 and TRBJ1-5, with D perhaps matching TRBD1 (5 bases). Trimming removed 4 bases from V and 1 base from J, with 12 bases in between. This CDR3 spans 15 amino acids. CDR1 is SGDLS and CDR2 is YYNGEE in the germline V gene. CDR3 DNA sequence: TGTGCCAGCAGCCCCTGGGGCAAGAGCAATCAGCCCCAGCATTTT. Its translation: CASSPWGKSNQPQHF.

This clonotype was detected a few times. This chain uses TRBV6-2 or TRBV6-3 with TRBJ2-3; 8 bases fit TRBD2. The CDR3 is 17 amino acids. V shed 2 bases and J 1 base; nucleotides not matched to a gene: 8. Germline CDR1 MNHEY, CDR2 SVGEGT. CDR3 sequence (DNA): TGTGCCAGCAGTTACGGGTACGCGGGGGGAGGCACAGATACGCAGTATTTT. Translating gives CASSYGYAGGGTDTQYF.

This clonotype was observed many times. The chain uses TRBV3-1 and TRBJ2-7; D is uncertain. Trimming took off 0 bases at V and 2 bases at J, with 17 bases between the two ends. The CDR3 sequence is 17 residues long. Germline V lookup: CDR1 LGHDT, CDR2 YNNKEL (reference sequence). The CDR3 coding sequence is TGTGCCAGCAGCCAAGATCTGAGGCAGGATCCCCCCTACGAGCAGTACTTC. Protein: CASSQDLRQDPPYEQYF.

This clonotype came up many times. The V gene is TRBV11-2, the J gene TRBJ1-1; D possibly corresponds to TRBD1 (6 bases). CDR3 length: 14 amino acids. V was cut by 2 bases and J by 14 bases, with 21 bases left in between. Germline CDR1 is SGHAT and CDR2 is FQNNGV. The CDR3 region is CASSLSGTTSGGFF. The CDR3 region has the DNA TGTGCCAGCAGCTTATCCGGGACAACCTCCGGGGGGTTCTTT. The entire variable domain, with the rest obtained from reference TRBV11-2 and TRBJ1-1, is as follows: EAGVAQSPRYKIIEKRQSVAFWCNPISGHATLYWYQQILGQGPKLLIQFQNNGVVDDSQLPKDRFSAERLKGVDSTLKIQPAKLEDSAVYLCASSLSGTTSGGFFGQGTRLTVV.

DNA for the CDR3: TGCGCCAGCAGCCACCCGACGCGGACAGATACGCAGTATTTT. Translating gives CASSHPTRTDTQYF. This chain links TRBV4-1 with TRBJ2-3; D call uncertain. This CDR3 spans 14 amino acids. Germline lookup yields CDR1 MGHRA and CDR2 YSYEKL. V was pared by 3 bases and J by 3 bases, with 10 bases between.

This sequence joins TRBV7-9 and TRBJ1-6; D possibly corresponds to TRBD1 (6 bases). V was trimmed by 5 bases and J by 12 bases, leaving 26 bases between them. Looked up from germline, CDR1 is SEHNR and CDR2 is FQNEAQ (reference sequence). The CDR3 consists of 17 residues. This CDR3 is CASSLSGGGRGPKPLHF. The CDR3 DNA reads TGTGCCAGCAGCCTGTCCGGGGGGGGCAGGGGTCCAAAACCCCTCCACTTT.

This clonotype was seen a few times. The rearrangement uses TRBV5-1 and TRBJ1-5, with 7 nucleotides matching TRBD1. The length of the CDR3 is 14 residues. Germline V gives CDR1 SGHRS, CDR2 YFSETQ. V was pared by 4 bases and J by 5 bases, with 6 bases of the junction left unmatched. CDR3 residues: CASSPDRVDQPQHF. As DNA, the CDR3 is TGCGCCAGCAGCCCCGACAGGGTGGATCAGCCCCAGCATTTT.